The present T cell receptor beta chain was sequenced within a study of CD8 T cells in ankylosing spondylitis (dated by TCRdb to about 2017). In terms of the full investigation: The study set out to find disease-linked TCR variants by profiling T cell receptor beta repertoires in ankylosing spondylitis patients and healthy donors. In total, the full study cohort was made up of over a hundred healthy donors and 25 ankylosing spondylitis patients. Samples of peripheral blood were taken, and for ankylosing spondylitis patients, synovial fluid was collected as well. General findings and caveats noted by the study authors: In peripheral blood, the disease-linked clones were found at relatively low frequencies and had a CD8+ phenotype. Some TCR beta motif variants had previously been reported in synovial fluid and blood of reactive arthritis patients, which suggested common disease-initiation mechanisms. A TCR beta motif made up of 7 to 9 highly homologous amino acid variants appeared to be characteristic of blood from ankylosing spondylitis patients. Significant enrichment of the disease-linked clones was reported in matched synovial fluid samples from ankylosing spondylitis patients.

Synovial fluid samples were matched to blood samples from the same ankylosing spondylitis patients. For this clonotype: Its target antigen remains unknown. Within one base of it there is no much larger clone, and no base qualities were kept.

The sample was run on an Illumina HiSeq 2500. Quantitative 5'-RACE with molecular barcodes was used to prepare TCR beta libraries. As for the authors' bioinformatics: To identify disease-linked TCR variants, a new computational method was used, one built on a probabilistic model of VDJ rearrangement. TCRdb handled the public reads itself, with Q25 trimming in fastp and clone calling in MiXCR, and kept productive beta chains. Rows are combined by CDR3 protein, so each entry shows the most common genes and DNA. TCRdb assigned the V and J calls; the authors' analysis was not used. The sample table shows about 150,000 distinct CDR3 sequences, and approximately 32% are seen once. The ten largest clones add up to 4.5% to 6% of the sample. Material for sequencing was synovial fluid, either unsorted or a sorted T cell fraction (not recorded which). This clonotype originated in a male donor with ankylosing spondylitis.

The CDR3 here reads CASRAGTGVYEQYF. The sequenced DNA: TGCGCCAGCAGGGCCGGGACAGGGGTCTACGAGCAGTACTTC. The V and J genes are TRBV10-2 and TRBJ2-7, and TRBD1 aligns with 10 junction nucleotides. From the cysteine through the phenylalanine, the CDR3 covers 14 amino acids. Kept here is only the CDR3 DNA, which spans 42 bases and is read in frame from base 1. CDR1 and CDR2 are drawn from the germline V gene: WSHSY, SAAADI. Trimming takes 6 bases off V and 3 bases off J; junction bases not matched to a gene: 5.